This T cell receptor (beta chain) emerged from a study of blood T cell repertoires in COVID-19. Study as a whole: Acute-phase and convalescent COVID-19 samples originated in the United States, Italy and Spain.

The J segment lost 3 bases and the V segment lost 2 bases, leaving 12 bases of the junction unmatched. Per the germline V gene, CDR1 is GTSNPN and CDR2 is SVGIG (reference sequence). The CDR3 is 17 amino acids. Original analysis: Nucleated cell number was recorded as an estimate derived from reference gene primer amplification. Sequencing was performed with immunoSEQ multiplex PCR; in TCRdb, only in-frame clones are kept and a portion is missing. V, J and clone size are taken as reported in that table, and D and trimming were inferred from the DNA itself. The sample contains fewer than 200,000 clones, approximately 85% of which appear only once.

This chain links TRBV30 with TRBJ2-3; TRBD2 aligns across 9 bases. The sequencing input was peripheral blood. The receptor comes from a man aged 55 to 70 who had recovered from COVID-19. CDR3 region: CAWSPRVSGGLTDTQYF. As DNA, the CDR3 is TGTGCCTGGAGTCCCCGTGTTAGCGGGGGATTGACAGATACGCAGTATTTT.